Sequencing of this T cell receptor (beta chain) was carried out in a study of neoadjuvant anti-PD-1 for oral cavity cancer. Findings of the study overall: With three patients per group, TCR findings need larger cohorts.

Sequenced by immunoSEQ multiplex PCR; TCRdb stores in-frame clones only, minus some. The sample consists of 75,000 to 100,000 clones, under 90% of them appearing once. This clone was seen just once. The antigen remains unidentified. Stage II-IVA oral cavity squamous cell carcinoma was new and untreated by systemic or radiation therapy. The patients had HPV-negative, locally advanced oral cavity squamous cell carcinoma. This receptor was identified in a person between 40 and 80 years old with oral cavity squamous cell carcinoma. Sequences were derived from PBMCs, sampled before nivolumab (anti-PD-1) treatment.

The CDR3 here is CASSGRGEQYF. The DNA for the CDR3 is TGCGCCAGCAGTGGCAGGGGGGAGCAGTACTTC. The V call is TRBV10-2, the J call TRBJ2-7, with 7 bases matching TRBD1. The length of the CDR3 is 11 residues. V lost 4 bases and J lost 7; bases outside the gene matches: 1. The V gene's germline CDR1 is WSHSY and CDR2 SAAADI.